This T cell receptor (beta chain) was sequenced in a study of response to subunit inactivated influenza vaccine. CDR1 and CDR2 (germline): SNHLY, FYNNEI. The CDR3 has 14 residues. The ends lost 7 bases at V and 3 bases at J; junction bases unmatched: 8. Study findings and constraints: Only a handful of new T cells, the authors suggested, are recruited with each seasonal influenza vaccination.

About this clonotype itself: Its matching antigen is unknown.

A single record per CDR3 protein comes from TCRdb applying MiXCR to the RT-PCR reads. Among almost 250,000 distinct CDR3 sequences listed, 9% to 15% were seen once. This specimen was non-naive T cells sorted from PBMCs, taken 14 days before vaccination. This receptor was obtained from a man between 45 and 60 years old who received an inactivated influenza vaccine. The chain has TRBV2 and TRBJ2-7, with 8 bases that match TRBD1. This chain's CDR3 is CASNAGTGLYEQYF. CDR3 in DNA: TGTGCCAGCAATGCCGGGACAGGCCTCTACGAGCAGTACTTC.